These 17 T cell receptor beta chains were sequenced from one sample in a study of cytotoxic CD8 clonotypes in ibrutinib-treated CLL. Profiling relied on immunoSEQ multiplex PCR, and the TCRdb table lists in-frame clones only, not all of them. The table shows about 130,000 clones, with approximately 85% occurring only once. The sample here was PBMCs, taken after 24 months of ibrutinib treatment. These receptors were obtained from a human donor with chronic lymphocytic leukemia.

The chain combines TRBV2 with TRBJ1-4; D gene unclear. CDR1 and CDR2 (germline): SNHLY, FYNNEI. Deletions cut 2 bases from V and 5 bases from J, with 6 bases between. This CDR3 contains 13 residues. The CDR3 here is CASSEQLNEKLFF. Written as DNA, the CDR3 is TGTGCCAGCAGTGAACAGTTAAATGAAAAACTGTTTTTT.

This chain uses TRBV28 with TRBJ2-3; D might be TRBD1 (6 bases). CDR3 length equals 15 residues. Germline V gene lookup returns CDR1 MDHEN and CDR2 SYDVKM. V lost 8 bases, J lost 4 bases, and 19 bases lay in between. The CDR3 loop reads CASFGTPSTADTQYF. The CDR3 DNA follows: TGTGCCAGCTTCGGGACACCCTCCACAGCAGATACGCAGTATTTT.

The rearrangement uses TRBV7-3 and TRBJ2-3; perhaps TRBD2 as D (5 bases). CDR3 length equals 14 residues. Germline V gene sequence: CDR1 SGHTA, CDR2 FQGTGA. Trimming removed 4 bases from V and 2 bases from J, with 10 bases in between. The CDR3 is CASSSRTVTDTQYF. CDR3 in DNA: TGTGCCAGCAGCTCTAGGACTGTCACAGATACGCAGTATTTT.

The V call is TRBV5-1, the J call TRBJ1-6, with 9 positions matching TRBD1. The germline CDR1 and CDR2 sequences are SGHRS and YFSETQ. The CDR3 covers 15 residues. Trimming cost V 3 bases and J 5 bases; bases outside gene matches: 3. CDR3 region: CASSSRTGDNSPLHF. Written as DNA, the CDR3 is TGCGCCAGCAGCTCTCGGACAGGGGATAATTCACCCCTCCACTTT.

The chain carries TRBV19 and TRBJ1-2; 10 nucleotides align to TRBD1. The J segment lost 8 bases and the V segment lost 4 bases, leaving 7 bases of the junction unmatched. Germline values: CDR1 LNHDA, CDR2 SQIVND (reference sequence). This CDR3 has 14 amino acids. CDR3: CASSRQGAASGYTF. Here the CDR3 DNA reads TGTGCCAGTAGTAGACAGGGGGCGGCGTCCGGCTACACCTTC.

The rearrangement joins TRBV4-2 to TRBJ2-5; D not resolved. V was clipped by 4 bases and J by 3 bases, with 9 bases between them. The CDR3 has 13 residues. Germline-derived CDR1 and CDR2 are LGHNA and YNFKEQ. CDR3 coding DNA: TGTGCCAGCAGCCCTCCAAGGAAAGAGACCCAGTACTTC. As protein: CASSPPRKETQYF.

CDR3 nucleotides: TGTGCCAGCAGCCAAGACGGAAATCAGCCCCAGCATTTT. It codes for CASSQDGNQPQHF. This rearrangement joins TRBV14 to TRBJ1-5; no firm D call. The CDR3 extends over 13 amino acids. With 0 bases removed from V and 4 bases from J, the gap between germline ends came to 4 bases. In germline, CDR1 is SGHDN, CDR2 FVKESK.

The chain carries TRBV21-1 and TRBJ1-5; the D call in the table, TRBD1, was not verified against the DNA. TRBV21-1 is a listed pseudogene. The CDR3 is made up of 14 amino acids. Here the CDR3 DNA reads TGTGCCAGCAGCGGCAGGGGTTCCAATCAGCCCCAGCATTTT. The encoded protein is CASSGRGSNQPQHF.

The J gene is TRBJ2-1, the V gene TRBV4-2; 7 nucleotides match TRBD2. V was clipped by 4 bases and J by 2 bases; unmatched bases: 8. The germline CDR1 and CDR2 sequences are LGHNA and YNFKEQ. CDR3 size: 16 residues. CDR3 in DNA: TGTGCCAGCAGCCCCCAAGCGGGAACAACCTACAATGAGCAGTTCTTC. The encoded protein is CASSPQAGTTYNEQFF.

This clone was found once. The rearrangement links TRBV27 to TRBJ2-1; no definite D call. CDR3 length: 15 amino acids. Per germline, CDR1 MNHEY and CDR2 SMNVEV (reference sequence). V lost 5 bases, J lost 0 bases, and 11 bases lay in between. Written as DNA, the CDR3 is TGTGCCAGCAGTGCCTCAATAAGCTCCTACAATGAGCAGTTCTTC. Protein: CASSASISSYNEQFF.

The chain couples TRBV28 to TRBJ1-2, with TRBD1 identical over 9 bases. Per germline, CDR1 MDHEN and CDR2 SYDVKM. V was clipped by 3 bases and J by 11 bases; unmatched bases: 16. The CDR3 runs 16 residues. This CDR3 is CASSFPLWTGAWGYTF. The DNA of the CDR3 is TGTGCCAGCAGTTTTCCCTTGTGGACAGGGGCGTGGGGGTACACCTTC.

V is TRBV5-4 and J is TRBJ2-3; 7 bases match TRBD2. V shed 7 bases, J shed 4 bases, and the junction held 6 bases outside the gene matches. Germline lookup yields CDR1 SGHNT and CDR2 YYREEE (reference sequence). This CDR3 region has 13 residues. The CDR3 region has the DNA TGTGCCAGCGGCGGGACTACCTCAGATACGCAGTATTTT. Residues: CASGGTTSDTQYF.

The chain uses TRBV21-1 and TRBJ1-6. TRBV21-1 is listed as a pseudogene. This CDR3 is built from 17 residues. As DNA, the CDR3 is TGTGCCAGCAGCAAAAGGGGACCCAGCTCCTATAATTCACCCCTCCACTTT. Protein: CASSKRGPSSYNSPLHF.

The chain links TRBV7-2 to TRBJ2-7; the D call may be TRBD1 or TRBD2 (5 bases each). V lost 2 bases to trimming and J lost 2 bases, with 13 bases between them. Germline CDR1 reads SGHTA; CDR2 reads FQGNSA. The CDR3 length is 15 residues. Here the CDR3 DNA reads TGTGCCAGCAGCTTATCTGAGGGGCGGGCCTACGAGCAGTACTTC. It specifies CASSLSEGRAYEQYF. The variable domain in full, completed from reference TRBV7-2 and TRBJ2-7, reads GAGVSQSPSNKVTEKGKDVELRCDPISGHTALYWYRQSLGQGLEFLIYFQGNSAPDKSGLPSDRFSAERTGGSVSTLTIQRTQQEDSAVYLCASSLSEGRAYEQYFGPGTRLTVT.

The rearrangement links TRBV7-3 to TRBJ1-2; 10 bases are a match to TRBD1. The germline gives CDR1 SGHTA, CDR2 FQGTGA. This CDR3 has 15 amino acids. V gave up 4 bases and J gave up 9 bases; unmatched junction bases: 11. The CDR3 DNA sequence: TGTGCCAGCAGCTCGCTACGGGACAGGGGCGATCGCTACACCTTC. It encodes CASSSLRDRGDRYTF.

The chain is built from TRBV30 and TRBJ2-6; D gene ambiguous. CDR1 and CDR2 (germline): GTSNPN, SVGIG (reference sequence). The CDR3 spans 15 residues. The V end lost 0 bases, the J end lost 0 bases, and 6 bases lay between the germline ends. The CDR3 sequence: CAWSVGTSGANVLTF. As DNA, the CDR3 is TGTGCCTGGAGTGTAGGAACCTCTGGGGCCAACGTCCTGACTTTC.

V usage is TRBV6-6 and J usage is TRBJ2-1; the D gene is possibly TRBD2 (7 bases). Trimming shortened V by 10 bases and J by 7 bases, and 20 bases separated the two germline ends. Germline V gene sequence: CDR1 MNHNY, CDR2 SVGAGI (reference sequence). CDR3 length equals 14 residues. CDR3 in amino acids: CANGEGGHTNEQFF. The DNA of the CDR3 is TGTGCCAACGGAGAGGGGGGGCACACTAATGAGCAGTTCTTC.